A single sample is the source of the 8 T cell receptor beta chains below, sequenced in a study of blood T cell repertoires in COVID-19 (dated by TCRdb to the early 2020s). The protocol used for the library was the immunoSEQ multiplex PCR assay. The table comes from immuneACCESS by way of TCRdb, which keeps in-frame sequences with V and J called. Part of the clones is missing from these tables; in studies checked, under half for an unresolved V gene and the rest for unknown reasons. The sample records approximately 64,000 clones, roughly 90% of which are singletons. The top ten hold approximately 3.6% of the sample. Sequencing was performed on peripheral blood. These TCRs come from an older man with acute or convalescent COVID-19.

The J gene is TRBJ1-4, the V gene TRBV11-3; no clear D gene. This CDR3 has 16 residues. V was cut by 6 bases and J by 0 bases, with 14 bases left in between. The germline V gene has CDR1 SGHNT and CDR2 YENEEA. CDR3 sequence reads: CASRPLRRSTNEKLFF. The CDR3 nucleotides are TGTGCCAGCAGGCCTCTCCGCAGATCAACTAATGAAAAACTGTTTTTT. Full variable domain (rest looked up from reference TRBV11-3 and TRBJ1-4): EAGVVQSPRYKIIEKKQPVAFWCNPISGHNTLYWYLQNLGQGPELLIRYENEEAVDDSQLPKDRFSAERLKGVDSTLKIQPAELGDSAVYLCASRPLRRSTNEKLFFGSGTQLSVL.

The rearrangement uses TRBV6-5 and TRBJ2-7, with TRBD1 identical over 10 bases. The V gene end was trimmed by 7 bases and the J gene end by 6 bases; junction bases not matched to a gene: 9. Germline CDR1 and CDR2: MNHEY and SVGAGI. There are 14 residues in the CDR3. CDR3 protein: CASKDRGYYREQYF. DNA for the CDR3: TGTGCCAGCAAGGACAGGGGGTACTATCGCGAGCAGTACTTC.

The chain carries TRBV7-2 and TRBJ1-1; D is possibly TRBD1 (5 bases). CDR3 length: 15 amino acids. The V gene lost 3 bases and the J gene lost 0 bases, with 11 bases spanning the gap. The germline V gene encodes CDR1 SGHTA and CDR2 FQGNSA. This chain's CDR3 is CASSFSGIMNTEAFF. The CDR3 DNA is TGTGCCAGCAGCTTTTCAGGGATCATGAACACTGAAGCTTTCTTT. Using reference TRBV7-2 and TRBJ1-1 for the parts outside the CDR3, the full variable domain is GAGVSQSPSNKVTEKGKDVELRCDPISGHTALYWYRQSLGQGLEFLIYFQGNSAPDKSGLPSDRFSAERTGGSVSTLTIQRTQQEDSAVYLCASSFSGIMNTEAFFGQGTRLTVV.

This chain links TRBV4-2 with TRBJ2-7; D is undetermined. Germline loops: CDR1 LGHNA, CDR2 YNFKEQ. CDR3 length equals 12 residues. Trimming cost V 1 base and J 4 bases, with 5 bases left between them. CDR3 DNA: TGTGCCAGCAGCCAAGGAGCATACGAGCAGTACTTC. Protein sequence: CASSQGAYEQYF.

V usage is TRBV19 and J usage is TRBJ1-2; tentative D call: TRBD1 (5 bases). V lost 5 bases and J lost 8, with 12 bases in between. Germline CDR1 LNHDA, CDR2 SQIVND (reference sequence). CDR3 length: 12 residues. The CDR3 DNA reads TGTGCCAGTAGTGTTCGGGACTCAGGCTACACCTTC. Amino acids: CASSVRDSGYTF.

The chain has TRBV7-8 and TRBJ2-7, with a tentative D call TRBD2 (6 bases). The germline CDR1 and CDR2 sequences are SGHVS and FQNEAQ. The CDR3 has 12 residues. V was trimmed by 5 bases and J by 9 bases, leaving 14 bases between them. CDR3 coding DNA: TGTGCCAGCAGCCCCCGTAGGAGGGGGCAGTACTTC. Its protein product is CASSPRRRGQYF.

The chain joins TRBV5-4 to TRBJ2-2; 14 nucleotides agree with TRBD2. V lost 0 bases and J lost 3; bases outside the gene matches: 4. The germline gives CDR1 SGHNT, CDR2 YYREEE (reference sequence). This CDR3 has 18 amino acids. CDR3 loop: CASSLETSGGAYTGELFF. DNA of the CDR3: TGTGCCAGCAGCTTGGAGACTAGCGGGGGGGCCTACACCGGGGAGCTGTTTTTT.

The gene calls are TRBV12-3 or TRBV12-4 and TRBJ1-1; D is ambiguous. The CDR3 loop spans 13 amino acids. The V end was cut by 1 base, the J end by 6 bases, with 9 bases between. The CDR3 DNA reads as TGTGCCAGCAGTTTAGGCGAATCCCCTGAAGCTTTCTTT. It yields the protein CASSLGESPEAFF.